The clone carrying this T cell receptor beta chain was observed a few times. Its antigen is currently unknown. The study sequenced TCR beta in blood CD8+ and CD4+ T cells. The data were taken from a study of CD8 T cells in Susac syndrome. Looking at the study overall: Patients with Susac syndrome had blood drawn and were at that point therapy-naive, on corticosteroids, or on intravenous immunoglobulin alone. The study, taken as a whole, reports: CD4+ T cell repertoires in Susac syndrome exhibited no evidence of clonal expansion.

V was cut by 6 bases and J by 0 bases, with 3 bases left in between. The CDR3 contains 12 residues. Germline V gives CDR1 MDHEN, CDR2 SYDVKM. Random hexamers were used to reverse transcribe the RNA input (about 0.5 to 1 ug). TCRdb itself ran the immunoSEQ multiplex PCR reads through MiXCR, one entry per CDR3 protein. The data hold around 150,000 distinct CDR3 sequences, with 90% to 96% observed a single time. Sample: CD4+ T cells from PBMCs. The V and J genes are TRBV28 and TRBJ1-5; no reliable D call. The TCR originated in a human donor with Susac syndrome. Here the CDR3 DNA reads TGTGCCAGCAGGGGTAGCAATCAGCCCCAGCATTTT. It yields the protein CASRGSNQPQHF.